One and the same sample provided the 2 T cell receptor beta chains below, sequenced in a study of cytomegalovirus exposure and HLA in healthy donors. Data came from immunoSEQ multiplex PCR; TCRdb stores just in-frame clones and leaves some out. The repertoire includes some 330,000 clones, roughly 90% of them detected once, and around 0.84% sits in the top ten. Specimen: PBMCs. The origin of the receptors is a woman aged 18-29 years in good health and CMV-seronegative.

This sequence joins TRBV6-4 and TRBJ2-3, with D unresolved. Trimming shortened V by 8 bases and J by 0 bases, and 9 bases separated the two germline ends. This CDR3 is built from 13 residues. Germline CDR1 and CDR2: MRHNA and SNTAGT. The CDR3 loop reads CASRGSSTDTQYF. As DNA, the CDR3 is TGTGCCAGCCGTGGCAGTAGCACAGATACGCAGTATTTT.

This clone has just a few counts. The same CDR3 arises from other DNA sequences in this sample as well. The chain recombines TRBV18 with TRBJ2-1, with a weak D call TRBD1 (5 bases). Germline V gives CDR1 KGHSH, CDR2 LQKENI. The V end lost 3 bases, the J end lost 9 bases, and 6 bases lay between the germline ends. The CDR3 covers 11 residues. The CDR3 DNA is TGTGCCAGCTCACCGCAGGGTGAGCAGTTCTTC. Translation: CASSPQGEQFF.